The entry below gives a single TCR beta chain sequence along with its context. Its antigen is unknown. The entry originates in a study of cytomegalovirus exposure and HLA in healthy donors. Overall study findings and caveats: Earlier analysis yielded a pattern in which most TCR beta V segments were productive about 90% or about 30% of the time.

Germline V gene sequence: CDR1 SGHRS, CDR2 YFSETQ. Between the trimmed V and J ends, which lost 4 bases and 4 bases, there was a span of 9 bases. The CDR3 is 14 amino acids. The PCR had 60 Vbeta and 13 Jbeta primers. The protocol was immunoSEQ multiplex PCR, while the TCRdb copy is restricted to in-frame clones and leaves out a portion. The sample yields about 180,000 clones, less than 90% seen once. This rearrangement joins TRBV5-1 to TRBJ2-6; D gene ambiguous. This clonotype originated in a girl aged 5-17 years in good health and CMV-seropositive. Material for sequencing was PBMCs. CDR3 nucleotides: TGCGCCAGCAGCCCCTCCCCCGGGGCCAACGTCCTGACTTTC. Protein sequence: CASSPSPGANVLTF. The full variable domain, completed using reference TRBV5-1 and TRBJ2-6, is KAGVTQTPRYLIKTRGQQVTLSCSPISGHRSVSWYQQTPGQGLQFLFEYFSETQRNKGNFPGRFSGRQFSNSRSEMNVSTLELGDSALYLCASSPSPGANVLTFGAGSRLTVL.